This T cell receptor beta chain was found in a study of blood T cell repertoires in COVID-19. Study information: PBMCs, B-cell-depleted T cells, or T cells provided the cDNA or gDNA that made up the material.

The authors' processing: Reference gene primer amplification gave nucleated cell count estimates. TCRdb keeps only in-frame clones here, not all; method: immunoSEQ multiplex PCR. That table is the source of V, J and clone size, and D and trimming were worked out from the DNA. The sample records approximately 190,000 clones, roughly 80% being singletons. This TCR was recovered from a man aged 60-69 years with active or convalescent COVID-19. The source material was peripheral blood.

The DNA for the CDR3 is TGTGCCAGCAGTTCTGACAGGGGGATCACTAATGAAAAACTGTTTTTT. It is translated as CASSSDRGITNEKLFF. The chain has TRBV28 and TRBJ1-4; 9 bases align to TRBD1. The CDR3 is made up of 16 amino acids. Germline V gene data show CDR1 as MDHEN and CDR2 as SYDVKM. V lost 4 bases and J lost 2; bases outside the gene matches: 5.